This TCR beta chain was observed in a study of blood T cells in healthy people across ages. Looked up from germline, CDR1 is SGDLS and CDR2 is YYNGEE. The CDR3 has 16 amino acids. With 5 bases removed from V and 4 bases from J, the gap between germline ends came to 16 bases. Then a second PCR, running about 6 to 12 cycles, was carried out with a sample-barcoded 5' primer and a J-beta primer mix. A template-switch adaptor that had 12 random nucleotides put a tag on each cDNA molecule. TCRdb reprocessed the 5' RACE reads via MiXCR and lists one record per CDR3 protein. The sample lists roughly 830,000 distinct CDR3 sequences; around 62% were seen once.

The sample consisted of blood. The source is a man aged 25 to 45 in good health. This chain connects TRBV9 to TRBJ2-6; a possible D gene is TRBD2 (6 bases). DNA of the CDR3: TGTGCCAGCAGTCCCCTCCGGGGACTGGGGGCCAACGTCCTGACTTTC. It is translated as CASSPLRGLGANVLTF.